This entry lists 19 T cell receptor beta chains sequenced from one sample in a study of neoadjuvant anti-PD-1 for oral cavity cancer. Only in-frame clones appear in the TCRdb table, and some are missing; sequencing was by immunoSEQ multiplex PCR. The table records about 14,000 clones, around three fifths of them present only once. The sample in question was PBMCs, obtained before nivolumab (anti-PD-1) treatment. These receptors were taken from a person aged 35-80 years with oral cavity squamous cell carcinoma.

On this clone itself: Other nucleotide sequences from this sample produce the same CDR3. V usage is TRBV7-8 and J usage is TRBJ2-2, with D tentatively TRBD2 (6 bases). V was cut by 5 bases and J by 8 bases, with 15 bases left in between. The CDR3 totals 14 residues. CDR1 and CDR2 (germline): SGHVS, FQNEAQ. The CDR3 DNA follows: TGTGCCAGCAGCGTTGGTCTCGCGGGAGGGGAGCTGTTTTTT. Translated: CASSVGLAGGELFF. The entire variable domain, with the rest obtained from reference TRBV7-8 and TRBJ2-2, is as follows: GAGVSQSPRYKVAKRGQDVALRCDPISGHVSLFWYQQALGQGPEFLTYFQNEAQLDKSGLPSDRFFAERPEGSVSTLKIQRTQQEDSAVYLCASSVGLAGGELFFGEGSRLTVL.

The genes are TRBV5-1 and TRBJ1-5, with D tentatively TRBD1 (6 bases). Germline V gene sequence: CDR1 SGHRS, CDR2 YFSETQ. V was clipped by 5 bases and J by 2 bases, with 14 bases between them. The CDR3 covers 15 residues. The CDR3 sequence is CASSSPNRGNQPQHF. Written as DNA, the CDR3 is TGCGCCAGCAGTTCCCCTAACAGGGGCAATCAGCCCCAGCATTTT.

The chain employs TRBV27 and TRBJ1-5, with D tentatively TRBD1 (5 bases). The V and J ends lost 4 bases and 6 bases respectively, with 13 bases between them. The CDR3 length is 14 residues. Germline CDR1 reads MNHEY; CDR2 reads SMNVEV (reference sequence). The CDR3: CASSSGSGGQPQHF. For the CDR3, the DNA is TGTGCCAGCAGTTCAGGGAGTGGCGGTCAGCCCCAGCATTTT.

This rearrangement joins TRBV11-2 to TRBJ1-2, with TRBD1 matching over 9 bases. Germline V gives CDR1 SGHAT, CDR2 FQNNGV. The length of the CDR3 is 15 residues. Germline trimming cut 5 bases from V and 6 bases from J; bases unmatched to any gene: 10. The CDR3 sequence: CASSNPGQGVHGYTF. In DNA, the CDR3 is TGTGCCAGCAGCAACCCGGGACAGGGAGTTCATGGCTACACCTTC. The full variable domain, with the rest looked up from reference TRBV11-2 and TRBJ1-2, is EAGVAQSPRYKIIEKRQSVAFWCNPISGHATLYWYQQILGQGPKLLIQFQNNGVVDDSQLPKDRFSAERLKGVDSTLKIQPAKLEDSAVYLCASSNPGQGVHGYTFGSGTRLTVV.

The CDR3 here is CASTLPGRAQHF. CDR3 DNA sequence: TGTGCCAGCACCCTTCCCGGAAGAGCCCAGCATTTT. This chain uses TRBV28 with TRBJ1-5; no firm D call. The germline gives CDR1 MDHEN, CDR2 SYDVKM. The length of the CDR3 is 12 residues. V lost 7 bases and J lost 11, with 15 bases in between.

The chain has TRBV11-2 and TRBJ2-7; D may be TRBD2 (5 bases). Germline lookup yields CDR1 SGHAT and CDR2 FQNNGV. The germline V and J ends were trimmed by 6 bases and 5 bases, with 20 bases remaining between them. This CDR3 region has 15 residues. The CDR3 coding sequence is TGTGCCAGCAGGGAGGCGGCTAGCCGCGGAGACGAGCAGTACTTC. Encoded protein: CASREAASRGDEQYF.

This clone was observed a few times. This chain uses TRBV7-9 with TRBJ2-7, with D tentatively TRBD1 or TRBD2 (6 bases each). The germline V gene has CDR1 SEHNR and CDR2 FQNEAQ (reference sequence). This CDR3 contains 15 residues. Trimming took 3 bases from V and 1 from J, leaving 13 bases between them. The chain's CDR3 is CASSLGRTVSYEQYF. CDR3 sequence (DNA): TGTGCCAGCAGCTTGGGGAGGACAGTTTCCTACGAGCAGTACTTC.

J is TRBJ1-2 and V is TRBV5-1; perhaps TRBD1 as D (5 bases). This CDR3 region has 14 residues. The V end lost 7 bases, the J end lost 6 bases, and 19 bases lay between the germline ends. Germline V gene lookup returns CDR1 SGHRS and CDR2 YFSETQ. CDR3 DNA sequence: TGCGCCAGCGGAAAACTGGGGGTTTCTAATGGCTACACCTTC. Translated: CASGKLGVSNGYTF.

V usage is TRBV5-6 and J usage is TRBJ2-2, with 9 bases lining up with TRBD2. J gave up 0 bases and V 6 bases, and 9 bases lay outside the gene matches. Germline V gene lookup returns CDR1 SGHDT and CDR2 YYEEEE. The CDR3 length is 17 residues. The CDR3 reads CASNPGKRGANTGELFF. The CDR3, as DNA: TGTGCCAGCAACCCCGGAAAGCGGGGGGCGAACACCGGGGAGCTGTTTTTT. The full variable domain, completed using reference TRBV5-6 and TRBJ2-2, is DAGVTQSPTHLIKTRGQQVTLRCSPKSGHDTVSWYQQALGQGPQFIFQYYEEEERQRGNFPDRFSGHQFPNYSSELNVNALLLGDSALYLCASNPGKRGANTGELFFGEGSRLTVL.

The CDR3 sequence is CASSVAAGGVGDNEQFF. The CDR3 DNA reads TGTGCCAGCAGCGTAGCTGCGGGGGGCGTAGGGGACAATGAGCAGTTCTTC. This chain links TRBV9 with TRBJ2-1; the match to TRBD2 covers 8 bases. The CDR3 totals 17 residues. The V and J ends lost 0 bases and 5 bases, in that order; junction bases with no gene match: 10. Germline V CDR1 and CDR2: SGDLS, YYNGEE.

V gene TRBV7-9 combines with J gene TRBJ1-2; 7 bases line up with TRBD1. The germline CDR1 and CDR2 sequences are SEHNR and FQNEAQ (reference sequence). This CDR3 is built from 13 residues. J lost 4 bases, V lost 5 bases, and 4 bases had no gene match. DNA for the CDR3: TGTGCCAGCAGCCTAAGGACAGGCTATGGCTACACCTTC. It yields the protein CASSLRTGYGYTF.

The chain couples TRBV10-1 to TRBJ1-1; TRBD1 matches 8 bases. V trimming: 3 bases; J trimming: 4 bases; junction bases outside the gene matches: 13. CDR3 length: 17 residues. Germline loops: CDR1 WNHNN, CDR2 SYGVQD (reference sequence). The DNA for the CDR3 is TGCGCCAGCAGTGACCGAATCCGGGACAGGCCGCTCACTGAAGCTTTCTTT. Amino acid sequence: CASSDRIRDRPLTEAFF.

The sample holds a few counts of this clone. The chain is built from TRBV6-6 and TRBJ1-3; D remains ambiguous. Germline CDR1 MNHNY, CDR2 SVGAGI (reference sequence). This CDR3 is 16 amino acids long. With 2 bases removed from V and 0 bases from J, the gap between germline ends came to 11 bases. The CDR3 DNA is TGTGCCAGCAGTTACGACCCGGGCCACTCTGGAAACACCATATATTTT. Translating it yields CASSYDPGHSGNTIYF.

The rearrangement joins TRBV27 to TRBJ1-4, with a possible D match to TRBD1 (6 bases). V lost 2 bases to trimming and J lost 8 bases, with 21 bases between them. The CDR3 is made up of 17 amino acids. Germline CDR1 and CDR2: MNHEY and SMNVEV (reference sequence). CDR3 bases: TGTGCCAGCAGTTTAACGCTCTGGGGGGCTGAGAGAGAAAAACTGTTTTTT. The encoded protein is CASSLTLWGAEREKLFF. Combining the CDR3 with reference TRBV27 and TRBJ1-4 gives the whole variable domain EAQVTQNPRYLITVTGKKLTVTCSQNMNHEYMSWYRQDPGLGLRQIYYSMNVEVTDKGDVPEGYKVSRKEKRNFPLILESPSPNQTSLYFCASSLTLWGAEREKLFFGSGTQLSVL.

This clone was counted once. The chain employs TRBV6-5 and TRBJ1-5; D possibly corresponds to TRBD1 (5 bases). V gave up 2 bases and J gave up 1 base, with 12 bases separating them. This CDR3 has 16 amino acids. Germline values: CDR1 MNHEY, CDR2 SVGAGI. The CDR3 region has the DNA TGTGCCAGCAGTTACCAGGGACCGGACAGCAATCAGCCCCAGCATTTT. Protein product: CASSYQGPDSNQPQHF.

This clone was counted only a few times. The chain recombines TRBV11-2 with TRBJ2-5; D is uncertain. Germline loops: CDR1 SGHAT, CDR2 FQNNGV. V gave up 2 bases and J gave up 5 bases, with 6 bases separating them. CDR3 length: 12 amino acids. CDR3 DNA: TGTGCCAGCAGCTTACTTTTGGAGACCCAGTACTTC. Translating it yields CASSLLLETQYF.

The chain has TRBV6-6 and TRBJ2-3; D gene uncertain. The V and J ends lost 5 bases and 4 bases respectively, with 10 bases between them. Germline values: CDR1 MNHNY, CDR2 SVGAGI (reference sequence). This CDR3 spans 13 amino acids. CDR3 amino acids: CASSNDNSDTQYF. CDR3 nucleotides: TGTGCCAGCAGTAACGACAATTCAGATACGCAGTATTTT.

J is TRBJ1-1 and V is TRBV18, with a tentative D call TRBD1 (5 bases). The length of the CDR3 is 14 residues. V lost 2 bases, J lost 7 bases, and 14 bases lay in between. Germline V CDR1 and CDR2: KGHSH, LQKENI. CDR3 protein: CASSPVGGRGEAFF. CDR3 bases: TGTGCCAGCTCACCAGTAGGAGGGAGGGGTGAAGCTTTCTTT.

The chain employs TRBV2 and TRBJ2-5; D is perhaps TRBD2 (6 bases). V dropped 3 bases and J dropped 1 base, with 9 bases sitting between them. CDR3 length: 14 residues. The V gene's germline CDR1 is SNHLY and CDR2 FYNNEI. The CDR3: CASSEVLAQETQYF. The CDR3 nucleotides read TGTGCCAGCAGTGAGGTACTAGCCCAAGAGACCCAGTACTTC. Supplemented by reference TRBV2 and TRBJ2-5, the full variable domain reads EPEVTQTPSHQVTQMGQEVILRCVPISNHLYFYWYRQILGQKVEFLVSFYNNEISEKSEIFDDQFSVERPDGSNFTLKIRSTKLEDSAMYFCASSEVLAQETQYFGPGTRLLVL.